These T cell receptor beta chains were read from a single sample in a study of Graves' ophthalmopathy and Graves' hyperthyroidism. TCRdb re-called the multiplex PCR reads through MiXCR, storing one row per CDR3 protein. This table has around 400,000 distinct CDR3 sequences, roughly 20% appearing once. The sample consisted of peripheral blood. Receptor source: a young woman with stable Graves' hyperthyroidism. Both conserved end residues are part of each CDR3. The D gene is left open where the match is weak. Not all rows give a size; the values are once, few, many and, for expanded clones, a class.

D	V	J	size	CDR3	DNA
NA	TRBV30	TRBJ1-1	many	CAWSLATEAFF	TGTGCCTGGAGTCTGGCCACTGAAGCTTTCTTT
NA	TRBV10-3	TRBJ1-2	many	CAISESNYGYTF	TGTGCCATCAGTGAGTCGAACTATGGCTACACCTTC
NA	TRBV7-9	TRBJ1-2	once	CASSFQGDGYTF	TGTGCCAGCAGCTTCCAGGGCGATGGCTACACCTTC
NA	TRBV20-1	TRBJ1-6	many	CSAKPGSSYNSPLHF	TGCAGTGCTAAACCAGGAAGCTCCTATAATTCACCCCTCCACTTT
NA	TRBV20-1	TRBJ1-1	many	CSAIDPRGTEAFF	TGCAGTGCCATCGACCCAAGGGGCACTGAAGCTTTCTTT
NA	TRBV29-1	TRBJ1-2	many	CSVVGTSNYGYTF	TGCAGCGTTGTCGGGACGTCAAACTATGGCTACACCTTC
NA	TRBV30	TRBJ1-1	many	CAWSGQLNTEAFF	TGTGCCTGGAGCGGACAGTTGAACACTGAAGCTTTCTTT
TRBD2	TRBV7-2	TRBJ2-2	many	CASSRAGAPGELFF	TGTGCCAGCAGCAGAGCGGGAGCCCCCGGGGAGCTGTTTTTT
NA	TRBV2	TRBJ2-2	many	CARHREWDTGELFF	TGTGCCCGTCACAGGGAGTGGGACACCGGGGAGCTGTTTTTT
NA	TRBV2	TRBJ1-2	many	CASSGGYGYTF	TGTGCCAGCAGCGGTGGTTATGGCTACACCTTC
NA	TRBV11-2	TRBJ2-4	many	CASSIQGNIKYF	TGTGCCAGCAGCATCCAGGGGAACATTAAGTACTTC
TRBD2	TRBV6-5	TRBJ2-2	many	CASKTSGTGELFF	TGTGCCAGCAAAACTAGCGGGACCGGGGAGCTGTTTTTT
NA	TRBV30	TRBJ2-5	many	CAWSVLGQKETQYF	TGTGCCTGGAGTGTACTCGGACAGAAAGAGACCCAGTACTTC
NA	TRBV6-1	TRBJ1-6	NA	CASRGSGSYNSPLHF	TGTGCCAGCAGAGGGTCTGGCTCCTATAATTCACCCCTCCACTTT
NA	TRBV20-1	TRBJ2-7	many	CSASATLHTEFSYEQYF	TGCAGTGCTAGTGCCACACTTCATACAGAGTTCTCCTACGAGCAGTACTTC
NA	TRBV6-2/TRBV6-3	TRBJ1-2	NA	CASSYEGIDGYTF	TGTGCCAGCAGTTATGAGGGGATCGATGGCTACACCTTC
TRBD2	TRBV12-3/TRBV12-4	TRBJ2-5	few	CASSFWGGQETQYF	TGTGCCAGCAGTTTTTGGGGGGGCCAAGAGACCCAGTACTTC
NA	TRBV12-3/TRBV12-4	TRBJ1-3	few	CASSLGAGNTIYF	TGTGCCAGCAGTTTAGGGGCTGGAAACACCATATATTTT
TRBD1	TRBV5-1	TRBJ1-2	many	CASSSHGQGANGYTF	TGCGCCAGCAGCTCACATGGACAGGGGGCGAATGGCTACACCTTC
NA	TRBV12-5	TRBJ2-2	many	CASGLAGFAGELFF	TGTGCTAGTGGTTTGGCAGGGTTTGCCGGGGAGCTGTTTTTT
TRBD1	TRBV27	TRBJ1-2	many	CASSLNRGQVGYTF	TGTGCCAGCAGTTTAAACAGGGGGCAGGTTGGCTACACCTTC